This TCR beta chain was recorded in a study of beta chain features in type 1 diabetes. As for the study in general: Patients shared similar age, gender and cell yields with healthy donors.

Regarding this clone: Its antigen remains unknown.

General study points: For TCRB rearrangement, an influence of HLA type remained unresolved here. TCRB CDR3s from Type 1 diabetes patients were moderately but significantly shorter in all four CD4+ subsets.

Since all of the isolated RNA was reverse transcribed, expressed TCRB transcripts were what got sequenced. Assay used: immunoSEQ multiplex PCR; TCRdb lists only in-frame clones, some missing. Of some 290,000 clones listed, roughly 24% are singletons. CDR3 length: 14 residues. Trimming stripped 5 bases from V and 5 bases from J, with 15 bases between. Looked up from germline, CDR1 is SGHVS and CDR2 is FQNEAQ. The V gene is TRBV7-8, the J gene TRBJ2-5, with a tentative D call TRBD1 (5 bases). The clonotype originates from a woman aged 25 to 39 with type 1 diabetes. Sequenced sample: naive CD4+ T cells from blood. CDR3 in amino acids: CASSQGRGVETQYF. Here the CDR3 DNA reads TGTGCCAGCAGCCAGGGAAGGGGCGTGGAGACCCAGTACTTC.